These T cell receptor beta chains were read from a single sample in a study of CD8 T cells in Susac syndrome. TCRdb recomputed calls from the immunoSEQ multiplex PCR reads with MiXCR, one row per CDR3 protein. The sample consists of 200,000 to 300,000 distinct CDR3 sequences, around 95% of them appearing once. Specimen: CD4+ T cells from PBMCs. The origin of the receptors is a human donor with multiple sclerosis. The CDR3 runs from the conserved cysteine through the conserved F or W. A D gene is named only where the DNA matches it firmly. Some rows mark clone size as missing; the rest say once, few, many or name a class of expanded clone.

cdr3_length	v_call	d_call	clone_size	j_call	cdr3_aa	cdr3_nt
17	TRBV6-1	NA	NA	TRBJ2-1	CASNPSRDPSSGNEQFF	TGTGCCAGCAACCCCTCTCGGGACCCCTCCTCGGGCAATGAGCAGTTCTTC
16	TRBV25-1	NA	NA	TRBJ1-4	CASSARGRVANEKLFF	TGTGCCAGCAGTGCAAGGGGACGGGTGGCTAATGAAAAACTGTTTTTT
14	TRBV6-5	NA	NA	TRBJ2-3	CASSYSLLADTQYF	TGTGCCAGCAGTTACTCGCTCCTAGCAGATACGCAGTATTTT
15	TRBV18	NA	NA	TRBJ1-3	CASSPPGQAGNTIYF	TGTGCCAGCTCACCGCCGGGCCAGGCTGGAAACACCATATATTTT
13	TRBV20-1	TRBD2	once	TRBJ2-5	CSATSGSQETQYF	TGCAGTGCTACTAGCGGTTCCCAAGAGACCCAGTACTTC
13	TRBV6-5	NA	NA	TRBJ2-2	CASRSSETGELFF	TGTGCCAGCAGGTCATCAGAAACCGGGGAGCTGTTTTTT
14	TRBV3-1	NA	NA	TRBJ1-5	CASSQDISNQPQHF	TGTGCCAGCAGCCAAGATATTAGCAATCAGCCCCAGCATTTT
14	TRBV9	NA	NA	TRBJ1-5	CASSEDGENQPQHF	TGTGCCAGCAGCGAGGACGGTGAAAATCAGCCCCAGCATTTT
14	TRBV13	TRBD1	NA	TRBJ2-7	CASSLRTGGVEQYF	TGTGCCAGCAGCCTTCGGACAGGGGGCGTCGAGCAGTACTTC
13	TRBV30	NA	NA	TRBJ1-5	CAWSPIANQPQHF	TGTGCCTGGAGTCCTATCGCAAATCAGCCCCAGCATTTT
13	TRBV3-1	NA	once	TRBJ1-1	CASSQDFAAEAFF	TGTGCCAGCAGCCAAGACTTCGCTGCGGAAGCTTTCTTT
14	TRBV6-5	NA	NA	TRBJ1-5	CASSYIGGNQPQHF	TGTGCCAGCAGTTATATCGGTGGCAATCAGCCCCAGCATTTT
13	TRBV27	TRBD1	NA	TRBJ2-7	CASRGTGAYEQYF	TGTGCCAGCAGAGGGACAGGGGCCTACGAGCAGTACTTC
12	TRBV7-3	TRBD2	NA	TRBJ2-5	CASSLAGGTQYF	TGTGCCAGCAGCCTAGCGGGGGGGACCCAGTACTTC
15	TRBV6-4	TRBD2	NA	TRBJ2-1	CASSVSGRAGNEQFF	TGTGCCAGCAGTGTGTCCGGGAGGGCGGGAAATGAGCAGTTCTTC
14	TRBV30	NA	NA	TRBJ2-3	CAWSNGQEGDTQYF	TGTGCCTGGAGTAATGGGCAGGAGGGAGATACGCAGTATTTT
13	TRBV5-1	NA	NA	TRBJ1-2	CASSMDRPEVVTF	TGCGCCAGCAGCATGGACAGACCCGAGGTGGTAACCTTC
14	TRBV29-1	TRBD1	NA	TRBJ2-5	CSVGDRGRRVTQYF	TGCAGCGTGGGAGACAGGGGGCGACGAGTGACCCAGTACTTC
18	TRBV12-3/TRBV12-4	NA	NA	TRBJ1-1	CASSLSLWQGYPNTEAFF	TGTGCCAGCAGCCTCAGCTTATGGCAGGGCTACCCGAACACTGAAGCTTTCTTT
15	TRBV2	TRBD1	NA	TRBJ2-5	CASSEALTGGETQYF	TGTGCCAGCAGTGAAGCGCTAACAGGGGGTGAGACCCAGTACTTC
14	TRBV7-6	NA	NA	TRBJ2-1	CASSLGRFDNEQFF	TGTGCCAGCAGCCTTGGACGATTTGACAATGAGCAGTTCTTC
15	TRBV6-1	TRBD1	NA	TRBJ1-5	CASSASGGYNQPQHF	TGTGCCAGCAGTGCTTCAGGGGGGTACAATCAGCCCCAGCATTTT